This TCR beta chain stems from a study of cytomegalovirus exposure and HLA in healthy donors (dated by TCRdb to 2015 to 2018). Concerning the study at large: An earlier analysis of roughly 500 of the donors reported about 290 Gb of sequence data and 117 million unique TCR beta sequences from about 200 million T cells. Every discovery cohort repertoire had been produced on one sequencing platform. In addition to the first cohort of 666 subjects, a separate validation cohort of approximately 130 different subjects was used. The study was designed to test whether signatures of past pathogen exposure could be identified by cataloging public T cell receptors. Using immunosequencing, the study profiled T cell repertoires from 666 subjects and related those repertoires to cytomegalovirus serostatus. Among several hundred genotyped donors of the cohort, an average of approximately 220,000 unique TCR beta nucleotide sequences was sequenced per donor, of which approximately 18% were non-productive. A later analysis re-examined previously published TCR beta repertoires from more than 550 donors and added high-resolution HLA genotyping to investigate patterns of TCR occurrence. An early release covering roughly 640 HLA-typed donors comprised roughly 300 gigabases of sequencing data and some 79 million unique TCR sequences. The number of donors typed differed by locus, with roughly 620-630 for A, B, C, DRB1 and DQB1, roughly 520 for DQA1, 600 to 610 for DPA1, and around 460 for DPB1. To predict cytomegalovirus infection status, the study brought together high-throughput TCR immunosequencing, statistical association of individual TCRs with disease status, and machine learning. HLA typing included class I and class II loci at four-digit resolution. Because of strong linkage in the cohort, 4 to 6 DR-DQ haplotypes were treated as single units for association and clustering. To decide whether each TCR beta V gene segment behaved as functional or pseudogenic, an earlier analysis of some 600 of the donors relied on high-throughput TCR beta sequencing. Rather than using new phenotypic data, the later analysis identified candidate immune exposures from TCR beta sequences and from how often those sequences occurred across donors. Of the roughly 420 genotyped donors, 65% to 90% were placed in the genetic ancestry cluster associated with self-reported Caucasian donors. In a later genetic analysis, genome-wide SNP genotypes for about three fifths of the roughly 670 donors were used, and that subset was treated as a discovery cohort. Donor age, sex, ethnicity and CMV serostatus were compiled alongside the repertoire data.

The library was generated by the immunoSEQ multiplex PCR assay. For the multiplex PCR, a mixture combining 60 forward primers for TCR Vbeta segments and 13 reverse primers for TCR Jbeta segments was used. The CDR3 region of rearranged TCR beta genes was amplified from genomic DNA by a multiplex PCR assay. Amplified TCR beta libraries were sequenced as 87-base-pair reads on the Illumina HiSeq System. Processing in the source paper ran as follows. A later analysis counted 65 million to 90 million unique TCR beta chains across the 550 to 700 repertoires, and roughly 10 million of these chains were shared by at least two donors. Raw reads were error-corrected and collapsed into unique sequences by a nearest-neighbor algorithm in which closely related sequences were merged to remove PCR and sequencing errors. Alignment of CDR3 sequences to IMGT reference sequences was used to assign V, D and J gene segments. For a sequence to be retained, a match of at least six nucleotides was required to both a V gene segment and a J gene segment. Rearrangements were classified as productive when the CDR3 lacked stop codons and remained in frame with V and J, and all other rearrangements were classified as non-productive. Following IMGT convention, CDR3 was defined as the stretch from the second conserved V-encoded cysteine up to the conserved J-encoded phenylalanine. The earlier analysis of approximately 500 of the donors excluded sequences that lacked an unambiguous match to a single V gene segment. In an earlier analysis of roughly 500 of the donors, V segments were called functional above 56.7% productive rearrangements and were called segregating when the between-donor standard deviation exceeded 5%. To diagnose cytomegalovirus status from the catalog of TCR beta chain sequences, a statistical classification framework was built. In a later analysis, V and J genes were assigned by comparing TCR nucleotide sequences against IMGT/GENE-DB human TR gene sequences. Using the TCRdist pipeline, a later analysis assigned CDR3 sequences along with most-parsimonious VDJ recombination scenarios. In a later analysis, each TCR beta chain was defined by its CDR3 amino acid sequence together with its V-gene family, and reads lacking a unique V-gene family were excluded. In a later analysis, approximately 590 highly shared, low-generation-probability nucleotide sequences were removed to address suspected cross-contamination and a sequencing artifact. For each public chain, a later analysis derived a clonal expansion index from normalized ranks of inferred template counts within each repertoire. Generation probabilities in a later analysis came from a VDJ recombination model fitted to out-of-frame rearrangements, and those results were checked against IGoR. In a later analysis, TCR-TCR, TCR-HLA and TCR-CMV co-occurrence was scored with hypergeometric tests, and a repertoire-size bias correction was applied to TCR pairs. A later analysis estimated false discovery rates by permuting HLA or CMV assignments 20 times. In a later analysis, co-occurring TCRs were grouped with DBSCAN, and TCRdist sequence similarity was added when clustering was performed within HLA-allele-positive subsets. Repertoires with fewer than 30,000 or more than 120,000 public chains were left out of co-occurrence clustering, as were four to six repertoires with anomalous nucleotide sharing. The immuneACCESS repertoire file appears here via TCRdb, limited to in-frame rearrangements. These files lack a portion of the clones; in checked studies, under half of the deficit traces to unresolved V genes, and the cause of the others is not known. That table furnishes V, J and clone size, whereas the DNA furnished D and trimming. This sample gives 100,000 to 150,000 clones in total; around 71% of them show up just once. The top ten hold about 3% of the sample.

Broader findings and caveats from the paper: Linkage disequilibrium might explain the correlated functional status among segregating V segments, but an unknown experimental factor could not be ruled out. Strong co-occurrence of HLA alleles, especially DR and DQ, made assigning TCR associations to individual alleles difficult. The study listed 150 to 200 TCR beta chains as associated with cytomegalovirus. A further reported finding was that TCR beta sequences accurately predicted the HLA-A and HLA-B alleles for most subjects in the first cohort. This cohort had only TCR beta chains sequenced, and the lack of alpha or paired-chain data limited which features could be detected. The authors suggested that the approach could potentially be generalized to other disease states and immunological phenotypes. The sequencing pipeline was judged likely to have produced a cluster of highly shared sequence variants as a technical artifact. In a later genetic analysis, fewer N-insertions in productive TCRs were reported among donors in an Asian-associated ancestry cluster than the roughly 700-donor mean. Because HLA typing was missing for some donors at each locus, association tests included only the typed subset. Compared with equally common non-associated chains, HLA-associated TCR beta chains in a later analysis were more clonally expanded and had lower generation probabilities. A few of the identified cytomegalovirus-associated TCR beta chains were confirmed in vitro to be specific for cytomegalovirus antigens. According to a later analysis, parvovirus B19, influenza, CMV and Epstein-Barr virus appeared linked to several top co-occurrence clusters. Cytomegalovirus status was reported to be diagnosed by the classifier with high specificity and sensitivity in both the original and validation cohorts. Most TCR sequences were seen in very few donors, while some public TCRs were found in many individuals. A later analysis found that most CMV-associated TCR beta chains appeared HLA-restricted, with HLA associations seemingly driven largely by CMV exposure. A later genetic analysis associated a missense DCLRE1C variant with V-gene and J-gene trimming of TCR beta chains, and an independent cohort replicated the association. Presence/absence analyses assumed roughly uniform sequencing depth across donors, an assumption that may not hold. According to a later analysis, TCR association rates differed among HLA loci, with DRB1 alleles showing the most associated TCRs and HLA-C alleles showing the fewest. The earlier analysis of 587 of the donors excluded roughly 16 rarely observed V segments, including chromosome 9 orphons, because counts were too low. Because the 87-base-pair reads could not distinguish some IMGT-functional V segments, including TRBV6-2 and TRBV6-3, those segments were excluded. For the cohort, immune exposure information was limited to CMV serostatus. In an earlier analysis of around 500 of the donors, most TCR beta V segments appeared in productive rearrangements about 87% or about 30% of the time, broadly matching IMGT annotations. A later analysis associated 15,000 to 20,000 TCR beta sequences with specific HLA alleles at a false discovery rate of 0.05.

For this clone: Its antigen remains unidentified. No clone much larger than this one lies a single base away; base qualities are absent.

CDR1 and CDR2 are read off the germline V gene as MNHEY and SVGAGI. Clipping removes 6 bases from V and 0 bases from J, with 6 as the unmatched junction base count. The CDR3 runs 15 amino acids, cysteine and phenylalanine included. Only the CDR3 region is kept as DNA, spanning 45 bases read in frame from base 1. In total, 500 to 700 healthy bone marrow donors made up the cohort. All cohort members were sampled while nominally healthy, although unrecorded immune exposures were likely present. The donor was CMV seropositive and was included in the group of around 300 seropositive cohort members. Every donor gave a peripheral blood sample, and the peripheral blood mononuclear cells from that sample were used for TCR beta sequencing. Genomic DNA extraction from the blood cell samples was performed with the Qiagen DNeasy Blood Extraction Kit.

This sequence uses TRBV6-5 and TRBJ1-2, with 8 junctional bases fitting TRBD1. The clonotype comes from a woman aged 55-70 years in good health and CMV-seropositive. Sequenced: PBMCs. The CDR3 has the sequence CASREDRAANYGYTF. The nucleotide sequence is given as TGTGCCAGCAGGGAGGACAGGGCCGCTAACTATGGCTACACCTTC.